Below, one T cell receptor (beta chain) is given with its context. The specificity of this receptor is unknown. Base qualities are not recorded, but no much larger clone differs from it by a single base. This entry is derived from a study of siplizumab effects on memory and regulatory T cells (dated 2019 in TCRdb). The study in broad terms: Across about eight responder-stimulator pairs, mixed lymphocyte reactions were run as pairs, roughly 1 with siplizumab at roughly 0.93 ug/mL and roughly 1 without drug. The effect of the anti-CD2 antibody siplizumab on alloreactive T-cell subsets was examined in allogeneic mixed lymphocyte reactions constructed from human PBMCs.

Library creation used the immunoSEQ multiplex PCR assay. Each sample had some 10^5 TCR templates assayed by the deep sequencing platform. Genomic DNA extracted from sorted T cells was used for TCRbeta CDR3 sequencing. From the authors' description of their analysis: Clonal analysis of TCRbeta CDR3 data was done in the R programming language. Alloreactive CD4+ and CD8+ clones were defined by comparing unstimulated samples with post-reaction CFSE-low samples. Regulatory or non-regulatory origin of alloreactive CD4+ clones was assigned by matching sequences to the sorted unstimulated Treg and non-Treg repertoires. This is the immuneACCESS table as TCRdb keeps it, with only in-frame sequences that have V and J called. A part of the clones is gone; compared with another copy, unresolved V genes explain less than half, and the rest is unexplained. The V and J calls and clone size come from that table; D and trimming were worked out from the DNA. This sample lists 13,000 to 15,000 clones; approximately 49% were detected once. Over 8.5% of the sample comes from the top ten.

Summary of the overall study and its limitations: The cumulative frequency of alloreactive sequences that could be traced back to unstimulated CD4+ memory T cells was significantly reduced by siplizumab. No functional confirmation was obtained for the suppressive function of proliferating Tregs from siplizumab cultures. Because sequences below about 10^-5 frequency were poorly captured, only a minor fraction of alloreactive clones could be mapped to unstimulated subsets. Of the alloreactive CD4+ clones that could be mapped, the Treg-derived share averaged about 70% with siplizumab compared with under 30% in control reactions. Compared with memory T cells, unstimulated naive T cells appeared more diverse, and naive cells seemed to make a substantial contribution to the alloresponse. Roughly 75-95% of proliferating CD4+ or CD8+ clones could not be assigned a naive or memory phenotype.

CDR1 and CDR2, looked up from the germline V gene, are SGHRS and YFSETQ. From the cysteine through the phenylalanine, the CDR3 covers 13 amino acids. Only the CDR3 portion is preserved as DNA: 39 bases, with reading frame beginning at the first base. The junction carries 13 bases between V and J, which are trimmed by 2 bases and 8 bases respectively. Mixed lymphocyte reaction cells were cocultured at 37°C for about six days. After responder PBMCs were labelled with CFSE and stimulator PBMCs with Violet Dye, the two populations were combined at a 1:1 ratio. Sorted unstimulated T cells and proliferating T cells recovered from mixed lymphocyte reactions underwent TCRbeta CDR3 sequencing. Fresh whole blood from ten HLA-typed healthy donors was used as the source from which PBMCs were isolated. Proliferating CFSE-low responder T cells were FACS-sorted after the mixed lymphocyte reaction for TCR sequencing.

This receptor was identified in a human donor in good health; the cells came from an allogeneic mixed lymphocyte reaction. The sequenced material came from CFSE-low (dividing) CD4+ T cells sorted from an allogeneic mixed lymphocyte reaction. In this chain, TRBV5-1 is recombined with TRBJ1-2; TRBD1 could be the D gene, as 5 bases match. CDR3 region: CASSFGGSGGYTF. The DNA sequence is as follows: TGCGCCAGCAGCTTCGGGGGGTCAGGAGGCTACACCTTC.